Each of the 13 T cell receptor beta chains below was sequenced from the same sample in a study of shared clonotypes between healthy human individuals. The table came from immunoSEQ multiplex PCR; TCRdb's copy has only in-frame clones and leaves some out. Among just over 2,000,000 clones listed, 85% to 95% were seen once. CD8 cells regarded as naive lacked CD45RO, were positively chosen for CCR7, and omitted terminally differentiated effector memory CD45RA+ cells. Sequenced sample: naive CD8+ T cells sorted from blood. These receptors all come from a man aged 18 to 35 in good health.

The chain employs TRBV6-5 and TRBJ1-1; 7 positions match TRBD1. Germline CDR1 reads MNHEY; CDR2 reads SVGAGI. Unmatched junction bases numbered 9, after V lost 6 bases and J lost 2 bases. There are 15 residues in the CDR3. Written as DNA, the CDR3 is TGTGCCAGCAGCCCCAGGGCAGGGGGTAACACTGAAGCTTTCTTT. Encoded protein: CASSPRAGGNTEAFF.

The CDR3, as DNA: TGCAGCGTTTTGACAGGAGGCTATGGAGATCAGCCCCAGCATTTT. This codes for CSVLTGGYGDQPQHF. The rearrangement uses TRBV29-1 and TRBJ1-5; the D gene is possibly TRBD1 (6 bases). Per germline, CDR1 SQVTM and CDR2 ANQGSEA. This CDR3 contains 15 residues. Trimming left V 5 bases short and J 5 bases short, with 19 bases between.

As regards this clone: At the DNA level, this CDR3 is encoded by other sequences in the same sample as well. This chain links TRBV27 with TRBJ2-2; unclear D gene. This CDR3 is built from 11 residues. Trimming removed 4 bases from V and 5 bases from J, with 2 bases in between. From germline, CDR1 is MNHEY and CDR2 SMNVEV (reference sequence). The CDR3 DNA follows: TGTGCCAGCAGTTCTACCGGGGAGCTGTTTTTT. It yields the protein CASSSTGELFF.

The chain joins TRBV19 to TRBJ2-3, with D perhaps TRBD1 (7 bases). Between the trimmed V and J ends, which lost 3 bases and 2 bases, there was a span of 12 bases. The CDR3 covers 15 residues. Germline V CDR1 and CDR2: LNHDA, SQIVND (reference sequence). The CDR3 here is CASSMGGTDTDTQYF. For the CDR3, the DNA is TGTGCCAGTAGTATGGGCGGGACAGACACAGATACGCAGTATTTT.

This chain joins TRBV2 and TRBJ2-7; D unresolved. This CDR3 comprises 13 residues. Germline V gives CDR1 SNHLY, CDR2 FYNNEI. The V end lost 7 bases, the J end lost 0 bases, and 10 bases lay between the germline ends. The CDR3 DNA follows: TGTGCCAGCACCAGAGATAGCTCCTACGAGCAGTACTTC. The encoded protein is CASTRDSSYEQYF.

V is TRBV27 and J is TRBJ2-3; 7 bases line up with TRBD2. V was clipped by 8 bases and J by 8 bases; unmatched bases: 7. Germline V gene data show CDR1 as MNHEY and CDR2 as SMNVEV (reference sequence). The CDR3 is 12 amino acids. The CDR3 sequence is CASGPSGGTQYF. The CDR3 bases are TGTGCCAGCGGACCTAGCGGAGGTACGCAGTATTTT.

The V gene is TRBV9, the J gene TRBJ2-6, with D tentatively TRBD1 or TRBD2 (5 bases each). The ends were cut back, 3 bases at V and 2 bases at J, with 21 bases in the middle. Germline assignment: CDR1 SGDLS and CDR2 YYNGEE. The CDR3 runs 19 residues. The CDR3 DNA reads as TGTGCCAGCAGCGGGACTGGCGGTCTCCAGGGCCCTGGGGCCAACGTCCTGACTTTC. Its protein is CASSGTGGLQGPGANVLTF.

This clone appeared once. J is TRBJ2-1 and V is TRBV27; 11 nucleotides line up with TRBD2. V trimming: 8 bases; J trimming: 9 bases; junction bases outside the gene matches: 9. Germline V gene data show CDR1 as MNHEY and CDR2 as SMNVEV (reference sequence). The CDR3 covers 14 residues. Here the CDR3 reads CASRLAGGPTEQFF. CDR3 bases: TGTGCCAGCCGTCTAGCGGGAGGACCGACTGAGCAGTTCTTC.

This chain connects TRBV13 to TRBJ2-7; 9 nucleotides match TRBD2. After removal of 5 bases from V and 3 bases from J, the junction contained 11 bases not matched to a gene. Germline-derived CDR1 and CDR2 are PRHDT and FYEKMQ (reference sequence). The CDR3 is made up of 16 amino acids. CDR3 sequence reads: CASSKEEGLASYEQYF. The CDR3 nucleotides are TGTGCCAGCAGCAAGGAGGAGGGACTAGCAAGCTACGAGCAGTACTTC.

Worth noting for this clone: This sample also contains other DNA sequences that code for the same CDR3. The gene calls are TRBV27 and TRBJ2-6; D uncertain. Germline V lookup: CDR1 MNHEY, CDR2 SMNVEV (reference sequence). This CDR3 is built from 13 residues. Trimming removed 5 bases at V and 1 base at J, with 3 bases between. The CDR3, as DNA: TGTGCCAGCAGTCCATCTGGGGCCAACGTCCTGACTTTC. Protein sequence: CASSPSGANVLTF.

The chain uses TRBV29-1 and TRBJ2-7; 11 bases are shared with TRBD2. Trimming took 7 bases from V and 2 from J; bases not matched to a gene: 4. This CDR3 spans 13 amino acids. Germline V gene sequence: CDR1 SQVTM, CDR2 ANQGSEA. Written as DNA, the CDR3 is TGCAGCGCTAGCGGGGGGAAAACCTACGAGCAGTACTTC. Its translation is CSASGGKTYEQYF.

The V gene is TRBV6-1, the J gene TRBJ2-5; the match to TRBD2 covers 7 bases. Per germline, CDR1 MNHNS and CDR2 SASEGT. The J segment lost 5 bases and the V segment lost 8 bases, leaving 14 bases of the junction unmatched. The CDR3 sequence is 15 residues long. CDR3 DNA: TGTGCCAGCTTTCGCCGGGTGGGGAGGGAGGAGACCCAGTACTTC. Translation gives CASFRRVGREETQYF.

The rearrangement uses TRBV19 and TRBJ2-1; the match to TRBD1 covers 7 bases. V lost 4 bases to trimming and J lost 1 base; unmatched junction nucleotides: 4. This CDR3 spans 15 amino acids. The V gene's germline CDR1 is LNHDA and CDR2 SQIVND (reference sequence). The CDR3 sequence is CASSTTGWSYNEQFF. The CDR3 nucleotides are TGTGCCAGTAGTACGACAGGGTGGTCCTACAATGAGCAGTTCTTC.